Listed here is a single TCR beta chain. The antigen it recognizes is unknown. It has no much larger one-base neighbor in the sample; base qualities were not kept. Other DNA sequences from this sample encode an identical CDR3 as well. These data originate in a study of cytomegalovirus exposure and HLA in healthy donors (dated by TCRdb to the late 2010s). With regard to the full study: An earlier analysis of some 500 of the donors reported approximately 290 Gb of sequence data and 100 million to 140 million unique TCR beta sequences from roughly 180 million T cells. Roughly 310 gigabases of sequencing data and 70 million to 100 million unique TCR sequences were included in an early release covering 500 to 750 HLA-typed donors. Among the approximately 400 genotyped donors, around 81% belonged to the genetic ancestry cluster associated with self-reported Caucasian donors. The study aimed to test whether cataloging public T cell receptors could reveal signatures of past pathogen exposure. The study used immunosequencing to profile the T cell repertoires of 600 to 850 subjects and linked those repertoires to cytomegalovirus serostatus. In addition to the first cohort of about 650 subjects, a separate validation cohort of 120 different subjects was used. The study combined high-throughput TCR immunosequencing, statistical association of individual TCRs with disease status, and machine learning to predict cytomegalovirus infection status. To study patterns of TCR occurrence, a later analysis re-analyzed previously published TCR beta repertoires from around 700 donors and added high-resolution HLA genotyping. Rather than using new phenotypic data, the later analysis identified candidate immune exposures from TCR beta sequences and from how often those sequences occurred across donors. An earlier analysis of about 600 of the donors used high-throughput TCR beta sequencing to judge whether each TCR beta V gene segment behaved as functional or pseudogenic. Donor age, sex, ethnicity and CMV serostatus were compiled together with the repertoire data. A later genetic analysis took genome-wide SNP genotypes for about 55% of the 666 donors and used that subset as a discovery cohort. Every repertoire in the discovery cohort had been generated on one and the same sequencing platform. Both class I and class II loci were covered by HLA typing, at four-digit resolution. The number of donors typed differed by locus, with 629-630 for A, B, C, DRB1 and DQB1, around 560 for DQA1, nearly 610 for DPA1, and 472 for DPB1. A few DR-DQ haplotypes were treated as single units for association and clustering because of strong linkage in the cohort. Among about 390 genotyped donors of the cohort, an average of around 240,000 unique TCR beta nucleotide sequences were sequenced per donor, approximately 20% of them non-productive. The paper's findings and limits, for the study overall: Assigning TCR associations to individual alleles was difficult when HLA alleles, especially DR and DQ, strongly co-occurred. An earlier analysis of around 500 of the donors showed that most TCR beta V segments appeared in productive rearrangements either about 90% or about 30% of the time, which broadly matched IMGT annotations. Immune exposure information for the cohort was limited to CMV serostatus. Some IMGT-functional V segments, including TRBV6-2 and TRBV6-3, could not be distinguished by the 87-base-pair reads and were therefore excluded. According to the authors, the approach could potentially be generalized to other disease states and immunological phenotypes. Because some donors lacked HLA typing at each locus, the association tests relied only on the typed subset. At a false discovery rate of 0.05, a later analysis linked around 17,000 TCR beta sequences to specific HLA alleles. A cluster of highly shared sequence variants was judged likely to be a technical artifact of the sequencing pipeline. In vitro tests confirmed that three of the cytomegalovirus-associated TCR beta chains recognize cytomegalovirus antigens. In a later genetic analysis, fewer N-insertions in productive TCRs were reported among donors in an Asian-associated ancestry cluster than the roughly 640-donor mean. In a later analysis, several top co-occurrence clusters were reported to appear linked to parvovirus B19, influenza, CMV and Epstein-Barr virus. Linkage disequilibrium might explain the correlated functional status among segregating V segments, but an unknown experimental factor could not be excluded. Cytomegalovirus status was reported to be diagnosed by the classifier with high specificity and sensitivity in both the original and validation cohorts. Because counts were too low, more than 15 rarely observed V segments, including chromosome 9 orphons, were left out of the earlier analysis of 587 of the donors. In this cohort, only TCR beta chains were sequenced, and detectable features were limited by the absence of alpha or paired-chain data. According to a later analysis, TCR association rates differed among HLA loci, with DRB1 alleles showing the most associated TCRs and HLA-C alleles showing the fewest. Most TCR sequences were seen in very few donors, while some public TCRs were found in many individuals. According to a later analysis, most CMV-associated TCR beta chains appeared to be HLA-restricted, and the HLA associations seemed to be driven largely by CMV exposure. The study gave a list of over 150 TCR beta chains associated with cytomegalovirus. A further reported finding was that TCR beta sequences accurately predicted the HLA-A and HLA-B alleles for most subjects in the first cohort. The presence/absence analyses assumed that sequencing depth was roughly uniform across donors, and that assumption may not be true. A later genetic analysis associated a missense DCLRE1C variant with V-gene and J-gene trimming of TCR beta chains, and an independent cohort replicated the association. Compared with equally common non-associated chains, HLA-associated TCR beta chains in a later analysis were more clonally expanded and had lower generation probabilities.

The cohort comprised around 700 healthy bone marrow donors. At the time of sampling, all cohort members were nominally healthy, though unrecorded immune exposures were likely present. The donor was CMV seronegative and was included in the group of 352 seronegative cohort members. Each donor provided a peripheral blood sample, and peripheral blood mononuclear cells were used for TCR beta sequencing. Genomic DNA extraction from the blood cell samples was performed with the Qiagen DNeasy Blood Extraction Kit. The library was obtained by the immunoSEQ multiplex PCR assay. For the multiplex PCR, a mixture combining 60 forward primers for TCR Vbeta segments and 13 reverse primers for TCR Jbeta segments was used. A multiplex PCR assay on genomic DNA amplified the CDR3 region of rearranged TCR beta genes. The Illumina HiSeq System was used to sequence the amplified TCR beta libraries as 87-base-pair reads. In the original analysis: A later analysis tallied 80 million to 95 million unique TCR beta chains across the 666 repertoires, and around 9.9 million of those chains were shared by two or more donors. Raw reads were error-corrected and collapsed into unique sequences with a nearest-neighbor algorithm that merged closely related sequences to remove PCR and sequencing errors. Alignment of CDR3 sequences to IMGT reference sequences was used to assign V, D and J gene segments. For a sequence to be retained, at least a six-nucleotide match to both a V gene segment and a J gene segment was required. A rearrangement counted as productive if the CDR3 had no stop codons and remained in frame with V and J, and every other rearrangement counted as non-productive. Following IMGT convention, CDR3 was defined as the stretch from the second conserved V-encoded cysteine to the conserved J-encoded phenylalanine. The earlier analysis of some 600 of the donors excluded sequences that lacked an unambiguous match to a single V gene segment. In an earlier analysis of approximately 500 of the donors, a V segment was called functional when productive rearrangements were above 56.7%, and segregating when the standard deviation between donors exceeded 5%. A statistical classification framework was built to diagnose cytomegalovirus status from the catalog of TCR beta chain sequences. In a later analysis, V and J genes were assigned by comparing TCR nucleotide sequences against IMGT/GENE-DB human TR gene sequences. The TCRdist pipeline was used in a later analysis to assign CDR3 sequences and most-parsimonious VDJ recombination scenarios. A later analysis defined each TCR beta chain by its CDR3 amino acid sequence plus V-gene family, and excluded reads lacking a unique V-gene family. As a way to deal with suspected cross-contamination and a sequencing artifact, a later analysis dropped hundreds of nucleotide sequences that were highly shared and had low generation probability. A later analysis calculated a clonal expansion index for each public chain from normalized within-repertoire ranks of inferred template counts. In a later analysis, generation probabilities were computed using a VDJ recombination model fitted to out-of-frame rearrangements, and the results were checked against IGoR. A later analysis scored TCR-TCR, TCR-HLA and TCR-CMV co-occurrence with hypergeometric tests, applying a repertoire-size bias correction to TCR pairs. In a later analysis, false discovery rates were estimated by permuting HLA or CMV assignments 20 times. In a later analysis, co-occurring TCRs were grouped with DBSCAN, and TCRdist sequence similarity was added when clustering was performed within HLA-allele-positive subsets. Co-occurrence clustering excluded repertoires with fewer than 30,000 or more than 120,000 public chains, plus five with anomalous nucleotide sharing. Imported from immuneACCESS, the table was reduced by TCRdb to in-frame sequences with V and J called. These copies leave out some clones; in studies compared against another copy, an unresolved V gene accounts for under half, and the cause of the remainder is not known. That table is the source of V, J and clone size, and D and trimming were worked out from the DNA. Within this sample are approximately 150,000 clones, with 68% of them counted one time only. Approximately 4.2% of the sample is held by the ten biggest clonotypes.

The V end loses 3 bases and the J end loses 5 bases, and a stretch of 7 bases separates them. Reading the germline V gene (reference sequence) gives CDR1 GTSNPN and CDR2 SVGIG. The CDR3, from cysteine to phenylalanine, totals 11 residues. Only the CDR3 region is kept as DNA, spanning 33 bases read in frame from base 1. Sequences were obtained from PBMCs. The receptor chain draws on TRBV30 and TRBJ1-1; TRBD1 is possibly the D segment (6 matching bases). The clonotype originates from a man in his 60s in good health and CMV-seronegative. The CDR3 sequence is CAWSGQTEAFF. The DNA sequence is given as TGTGCCTGGAGCGGACAGACTGAAGCTTTCTTT.